Included here is one T cell receptor beta chain sequence, with context. The PCR employed 60 Vbeta primers together with 13 Jbeta primers. Generated by immunoSEQ multiplex PCR, the TCRdb table keeps only in-frame clones and is missing some. The sample contains 110,000 or so clones, around 76% of which appear only once. This sample was taken from a study of cytomegalovirus exposure and HLA in healthy donors. For the study at large: Roughly 80 million unique TCRs from HLA-typed donors made up an early data release. Around 76% of roughly 400 genotyped donors fell in the Caucasian-associated ancestry cluster.

The clonotype originates from a man between 35 and 55 years old in good health and CMV-seropositive. Sequencing input: PBMCs.

This CDR3 is CASSFSTGGFGTQYF. The CDR3 region has the DNA TGTGCCAGCAGCTTTTCGACAGGGGGATTCGGGACCCAGTACTTC. V usage is TRBV7-3 and J usage is TRBJ2-5, with 9 bases fitting TRBD1. V lost 3 bases, J lost 7 bases, and 9 bases stayed unmatched. Germline CDR1 is SGHTA and CDR2 is FQGTGA. The CDR3 loop spans 15 amino acids.